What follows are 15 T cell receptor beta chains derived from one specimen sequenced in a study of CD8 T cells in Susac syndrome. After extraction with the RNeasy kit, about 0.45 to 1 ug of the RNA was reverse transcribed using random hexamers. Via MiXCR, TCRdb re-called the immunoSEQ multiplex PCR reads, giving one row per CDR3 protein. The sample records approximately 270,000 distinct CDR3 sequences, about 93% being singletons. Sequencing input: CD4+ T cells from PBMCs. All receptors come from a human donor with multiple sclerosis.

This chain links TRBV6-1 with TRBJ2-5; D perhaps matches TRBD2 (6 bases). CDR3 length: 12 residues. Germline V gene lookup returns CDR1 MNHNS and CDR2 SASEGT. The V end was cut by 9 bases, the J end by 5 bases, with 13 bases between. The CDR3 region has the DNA TGTGCCAGGCATCCGGGGAGGGAGACCCAGTACTTC. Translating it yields CARHPGRETQYF.

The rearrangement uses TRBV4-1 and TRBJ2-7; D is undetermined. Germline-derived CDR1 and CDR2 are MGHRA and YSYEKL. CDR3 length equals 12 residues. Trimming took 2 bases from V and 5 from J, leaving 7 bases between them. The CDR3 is CASSQMGHEQYF. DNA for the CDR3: TGCGCCAGCAGCCAAATGGGCCACGAGCAGTACTTC.

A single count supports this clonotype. CDR3 DNA sequence: TGTGCCAGCACAGGACAGGGTGGAACTGGGGCCAACGTCCTGACTTTC. This sequence encodes CASTGQGGTGANVLTF. The V and J genes are TRBV25-1 and TRBJ2-6; 8 positions match TRBD1. CDR3 size: 16 residues. The ends lost 7 bases at V and 2 bases at J; junction bases unmatched: 7. Per the germline V gene, CDR1 is MGHDK and CDR2 is SYGVNS.

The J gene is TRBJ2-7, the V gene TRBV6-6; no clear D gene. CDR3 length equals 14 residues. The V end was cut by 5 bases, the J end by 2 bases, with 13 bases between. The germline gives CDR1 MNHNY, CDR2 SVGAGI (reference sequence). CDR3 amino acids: CASSLPTPTYEQYV. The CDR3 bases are TGTGCCAGCAGTCTCCCCACACCTACCTACGAGCAGTACGTC.

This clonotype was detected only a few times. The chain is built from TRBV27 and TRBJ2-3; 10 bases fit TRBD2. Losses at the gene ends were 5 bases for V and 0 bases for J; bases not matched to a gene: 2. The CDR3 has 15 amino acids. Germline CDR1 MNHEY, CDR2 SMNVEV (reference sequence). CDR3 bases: TGTGCCAGCAGTCAGACTAGCGGGAGCACAGATACGCAGTATTTT. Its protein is CASSQTSGSTDTQYF.

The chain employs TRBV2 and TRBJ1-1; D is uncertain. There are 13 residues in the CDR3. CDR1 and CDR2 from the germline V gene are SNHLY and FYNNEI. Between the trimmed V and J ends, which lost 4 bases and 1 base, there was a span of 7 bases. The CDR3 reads CASSGEKNTEAFF. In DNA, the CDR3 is TGTGCCAGCAGTGGAGAAAAGAACACTGAAGCTTTCTTT. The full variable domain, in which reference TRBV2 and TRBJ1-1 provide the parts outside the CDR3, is EPEVTQTPSHQVTQMGQEVILRCVPISNHLYFYWYRQILGQKVEFLVSFYNNEISEKSEIFDDQFSVERPDGSNFTLKIRSTKLEDSAMYFCASSGEKNTEAFFGQGTRLTVV.

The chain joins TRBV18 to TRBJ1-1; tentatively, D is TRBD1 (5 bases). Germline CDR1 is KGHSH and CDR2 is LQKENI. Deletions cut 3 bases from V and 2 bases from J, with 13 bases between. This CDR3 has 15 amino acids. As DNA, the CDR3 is TGTGCCAGCTCACCCTCGGACAAAGTAAACACTGAAGCTTTCTTT. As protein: CASSPSDKVNTEAFF.

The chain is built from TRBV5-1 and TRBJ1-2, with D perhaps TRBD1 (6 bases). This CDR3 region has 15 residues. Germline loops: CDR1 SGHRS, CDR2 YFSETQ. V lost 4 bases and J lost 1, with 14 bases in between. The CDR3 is CASSPGGADNYGYTF. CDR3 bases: TGCGCCAGCAGCCCCGGGGGGGCGGATAACTATGGCTACACCTTC.

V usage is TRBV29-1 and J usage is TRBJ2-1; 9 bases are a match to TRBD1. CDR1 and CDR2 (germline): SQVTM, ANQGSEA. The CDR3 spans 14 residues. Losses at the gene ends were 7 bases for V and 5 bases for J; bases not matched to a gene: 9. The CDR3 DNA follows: TGCAGCGCTACCCCGGGACAGGGAAACAATGAGCAGTTCTTC. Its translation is CSATPGQGNNEQFF.

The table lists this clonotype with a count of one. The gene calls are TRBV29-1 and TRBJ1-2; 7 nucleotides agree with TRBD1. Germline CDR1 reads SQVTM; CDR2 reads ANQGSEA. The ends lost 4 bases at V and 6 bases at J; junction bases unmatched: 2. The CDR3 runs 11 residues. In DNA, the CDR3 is TGCAGCGTTGGCAGGGGGGATGGCTACACCTTC. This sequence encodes CSVGRGDGYTF.

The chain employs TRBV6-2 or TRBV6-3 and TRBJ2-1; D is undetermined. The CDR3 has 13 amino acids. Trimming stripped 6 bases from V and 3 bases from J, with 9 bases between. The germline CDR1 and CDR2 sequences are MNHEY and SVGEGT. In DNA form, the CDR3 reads TGTGCCAGCAGCCGCCCCGTCTACAATGAGCAGTTCTTC. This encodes CASSRPVYNEQFF.

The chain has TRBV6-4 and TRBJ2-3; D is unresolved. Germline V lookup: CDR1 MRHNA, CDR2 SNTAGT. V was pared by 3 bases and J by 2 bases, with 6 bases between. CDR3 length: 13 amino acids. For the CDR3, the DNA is TGTGCCAGCAGTGAAGAGGTCACAGATACGCAGTATTTT. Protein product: CASSEEVTDTQYF.

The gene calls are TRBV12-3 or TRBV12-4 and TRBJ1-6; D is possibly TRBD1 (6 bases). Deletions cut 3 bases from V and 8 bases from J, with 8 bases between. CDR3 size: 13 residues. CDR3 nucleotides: TGTGCCAGCAGTTTCACAGGGCATTCACCCCTCCACTTT. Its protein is CASSFTGHSPLHF.

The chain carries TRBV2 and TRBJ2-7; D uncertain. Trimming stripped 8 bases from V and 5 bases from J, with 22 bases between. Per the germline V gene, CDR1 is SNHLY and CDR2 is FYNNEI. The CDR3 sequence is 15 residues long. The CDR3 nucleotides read TGTGCCAGCGGTATCCCGAATCCGCCGAGAAACGAGCAGTACGTC. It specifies CASGIPNPPRNEQYV.

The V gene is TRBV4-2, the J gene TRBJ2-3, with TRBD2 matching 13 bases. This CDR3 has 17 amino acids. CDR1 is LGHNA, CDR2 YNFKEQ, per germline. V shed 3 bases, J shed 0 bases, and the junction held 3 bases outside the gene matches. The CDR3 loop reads CASSQEGLAGSTDTQYF. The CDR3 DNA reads TGTGCCAGCAGCCAGGAGGGACTAGCGGGGAGCACAGATACGCAGTATTTT.